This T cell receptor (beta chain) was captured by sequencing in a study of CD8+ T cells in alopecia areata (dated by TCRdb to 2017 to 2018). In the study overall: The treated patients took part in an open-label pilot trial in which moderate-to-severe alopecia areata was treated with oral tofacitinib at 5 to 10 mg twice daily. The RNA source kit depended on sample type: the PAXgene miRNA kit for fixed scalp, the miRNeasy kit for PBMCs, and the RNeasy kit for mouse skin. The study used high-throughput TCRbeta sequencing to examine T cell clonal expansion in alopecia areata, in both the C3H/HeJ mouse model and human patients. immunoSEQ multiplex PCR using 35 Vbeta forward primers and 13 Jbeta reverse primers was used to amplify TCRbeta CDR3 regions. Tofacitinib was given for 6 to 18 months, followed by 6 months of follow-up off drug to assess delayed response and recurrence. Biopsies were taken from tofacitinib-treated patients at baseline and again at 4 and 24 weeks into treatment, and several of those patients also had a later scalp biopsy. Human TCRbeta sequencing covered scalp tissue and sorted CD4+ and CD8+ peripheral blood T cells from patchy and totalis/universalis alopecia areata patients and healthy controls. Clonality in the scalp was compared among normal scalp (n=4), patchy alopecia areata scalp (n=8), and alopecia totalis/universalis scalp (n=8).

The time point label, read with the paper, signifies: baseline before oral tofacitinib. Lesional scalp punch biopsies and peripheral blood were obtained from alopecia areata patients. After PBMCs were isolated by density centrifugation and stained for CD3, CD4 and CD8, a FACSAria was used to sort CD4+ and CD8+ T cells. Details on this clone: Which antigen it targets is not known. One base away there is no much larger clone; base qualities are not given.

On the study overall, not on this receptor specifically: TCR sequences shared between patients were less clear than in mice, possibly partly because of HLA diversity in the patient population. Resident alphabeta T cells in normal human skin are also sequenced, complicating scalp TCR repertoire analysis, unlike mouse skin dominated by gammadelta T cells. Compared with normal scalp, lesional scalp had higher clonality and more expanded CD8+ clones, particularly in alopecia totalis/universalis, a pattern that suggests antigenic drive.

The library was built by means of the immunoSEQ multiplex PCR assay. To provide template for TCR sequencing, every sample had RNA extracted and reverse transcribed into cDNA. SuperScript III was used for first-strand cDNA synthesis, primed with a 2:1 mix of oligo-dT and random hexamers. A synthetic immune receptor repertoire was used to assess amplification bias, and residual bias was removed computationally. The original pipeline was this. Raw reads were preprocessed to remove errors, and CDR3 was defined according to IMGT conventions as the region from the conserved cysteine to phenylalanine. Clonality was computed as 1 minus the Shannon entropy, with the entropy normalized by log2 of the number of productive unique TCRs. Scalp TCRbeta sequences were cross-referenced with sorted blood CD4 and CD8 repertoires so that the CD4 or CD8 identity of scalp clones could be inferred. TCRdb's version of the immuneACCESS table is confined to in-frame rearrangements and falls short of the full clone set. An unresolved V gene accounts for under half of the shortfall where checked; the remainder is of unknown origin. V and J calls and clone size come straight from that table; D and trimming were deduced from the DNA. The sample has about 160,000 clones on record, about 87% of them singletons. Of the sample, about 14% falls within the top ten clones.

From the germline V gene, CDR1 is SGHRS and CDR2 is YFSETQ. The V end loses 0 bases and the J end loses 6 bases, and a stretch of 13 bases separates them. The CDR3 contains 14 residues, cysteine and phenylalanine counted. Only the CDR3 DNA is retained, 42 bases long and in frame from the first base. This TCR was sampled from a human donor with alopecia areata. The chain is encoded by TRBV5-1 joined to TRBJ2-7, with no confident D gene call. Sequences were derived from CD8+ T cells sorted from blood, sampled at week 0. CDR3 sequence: CASSLDFMSPEQYF. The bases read TGCGCCAGCAGCTTGGATTTCATGTCCCCCGAGCAGTACTTC.